The clone carrying this T cell receptor beta chain is medium-sized (0.01 to 0.1%) by share. What it binds is not known. The data stem from a study of lung T cells in sarcoidosis with Löfgren's syndrome. About the study: Löfgren's syndrome patients were the main repertoire analysis focus.

TCRdb reanalysed the reads using MiXCR and keeps one entry per CDR3 protein. The table shows roughly 20,000 distinct CDR3 sequences, with about 20% occurring only once. V lost 6 bases and J lost 7; bases outside the gene matches: 9. Per the germline V gene, CDR1 is MNHEY and CDR2 is SMNVEV (reference sequence). The CDR3 has 15 amino acids. Study findings and constraints: In alpha-beta pairs, TRAV12-1 favored TRBV2, and their CDR3s were homologous. These T cells possibly recognize a putative, unidentified sarcoidosis-associated antigen.

Sequenced sample: CD4+ T cells from PBMCs. The origin of this receptor is a human donor with sarcoidosis (Löfgren's syndrome or another form), or a control subject (not recorded which). The V gene is TRBV27, the J gene TRBJ2-1; 10 bases fit TRBD2. The CDR3 region is CASRPTSGVGNEQFF. CDR3 coding DNA: TGTGCCAGCAGACCAACTAGCGGGGTCGGGAATGAGCAGTTCTTC.